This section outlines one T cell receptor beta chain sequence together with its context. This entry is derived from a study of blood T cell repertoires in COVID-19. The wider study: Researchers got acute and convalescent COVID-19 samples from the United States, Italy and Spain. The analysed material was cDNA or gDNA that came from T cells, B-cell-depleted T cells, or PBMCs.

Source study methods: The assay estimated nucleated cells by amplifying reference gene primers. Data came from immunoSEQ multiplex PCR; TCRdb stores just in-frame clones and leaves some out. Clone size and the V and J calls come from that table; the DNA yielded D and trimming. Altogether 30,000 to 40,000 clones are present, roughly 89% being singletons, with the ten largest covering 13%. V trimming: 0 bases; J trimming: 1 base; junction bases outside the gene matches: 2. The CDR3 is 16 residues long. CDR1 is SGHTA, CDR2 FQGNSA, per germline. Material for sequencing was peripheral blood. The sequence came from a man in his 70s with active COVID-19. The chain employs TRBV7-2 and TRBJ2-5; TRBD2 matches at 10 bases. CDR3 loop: CASSLARTSGQETQYF. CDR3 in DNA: TGTGCCAGCAGCTTAGCGAGGACTAGCGGCCAAGAGACCCAGTACTTC.